The clone carrying this T cell receptor beta chain showed up many times. This sample's time point: sample taken at primary tumor resection. Unsorted whole RNA from tumor, nontumor lung or frozen PBMC underwent sequencing. Looked up from germline, CDR1 is KGHSH and CDR2 is LQKENI. V lost 1 base to trimming and J lost 0 bases, with 3 bases between them. The CDR3 covers 14 residues. This record comes from a study of spatial heterogeneity in lung cancer. From the 5' RACE reads, TCRdb called clonotypes with MiXCR, one entry per CDR3 protein. The repertoire has roughly 28,000 distinct CDR3 sequences, approximately 8.4% of them found once; the top ten carry around 34%.

This receptor was obtained from a female donor with early-stage non-small cell lung cancer. The V gene is TRBV18, the J gene TRBJ1-4; D ambiguous. Sequencing used PBMCs, obtained at surgery. This chain's CDR3 is CASSPLATNEKLFF. The CDR3 DNA reads as TGTGCCAGCTCACCACTCGCAACTAATGAAAAACTGTTTTTT.